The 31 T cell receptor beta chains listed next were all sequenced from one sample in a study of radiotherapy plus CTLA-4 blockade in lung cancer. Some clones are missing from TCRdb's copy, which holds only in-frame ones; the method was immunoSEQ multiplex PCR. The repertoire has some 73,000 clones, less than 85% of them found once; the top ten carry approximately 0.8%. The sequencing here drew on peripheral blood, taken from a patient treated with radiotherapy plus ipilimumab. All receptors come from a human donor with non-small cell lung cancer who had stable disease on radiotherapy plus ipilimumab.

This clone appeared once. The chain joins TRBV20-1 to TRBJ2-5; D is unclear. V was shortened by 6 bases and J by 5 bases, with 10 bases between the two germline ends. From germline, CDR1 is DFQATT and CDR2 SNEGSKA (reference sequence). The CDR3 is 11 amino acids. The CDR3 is CSASHDETQYF. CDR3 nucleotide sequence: TGCAGTGCGAGCCATGATGAGACCCAGTACTTC.

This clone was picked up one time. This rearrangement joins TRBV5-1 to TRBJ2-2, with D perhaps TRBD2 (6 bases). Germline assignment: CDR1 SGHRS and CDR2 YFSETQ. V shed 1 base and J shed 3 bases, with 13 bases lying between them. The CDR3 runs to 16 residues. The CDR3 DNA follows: TGCGCCAGCAGCTTGTCCTCGGGAGTTGACACCGGGGAGCTGTTTTTT. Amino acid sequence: CASSLSSGVDTGELFF.

The CDR3 region has the DNA TGCAGCGTTGAAGGTGTTTCTTTCAGCGGGAGGGGGTGGGAGACCCAGTACTTC. This gives the protein CSVEGVSFSGRGWETQYF. The chain links TRBV29-1 to TRBJ2-5; 10 nucleotides match TRBD2. The V gene's germline CDR1 is SQVTM and CDR2 ANQGSEA. The CDR3 consists of 18 residues. After removal of 1 base from V and 5 bases from J, the junction contained 16 bases not matched to a gene. Full variable domain (rest looked up from reference TRBV29-1 and TRBJ2-5): SAVISQKPSRDICQRGTSLTIQCQVDSQVTMMFWYRQQPGQSLTLIATANQGSEATYESGFVIDKFPISRPNLTFSTLTVSNMSPEDSSIYLCSVEGVSFSGRGWETQYFGPGTRLLVL.

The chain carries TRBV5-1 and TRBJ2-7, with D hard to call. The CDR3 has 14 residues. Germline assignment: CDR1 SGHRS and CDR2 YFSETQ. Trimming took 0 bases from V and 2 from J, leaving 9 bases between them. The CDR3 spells CASSLVSPPYEQYF. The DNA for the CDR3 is TGCGCCAGCAGCTTGGTCTCCCCCCCCTACGAGCAGTACTTC.

CDR3 residues: CSVETGGVEKKLFF. Here the CDR3 DNA reads TGCAGCGTTGAAACCGGGGGTGTGGAGAAAAAACTGTTTTTT. The V call is TRBV29-1, the J call TRBJ1-4; D is possibly TRBD1 (5 bases). The CDR3 runs to 14 residues. V was shortened by 2 bases and J by 9 bases, with 16 bases between the two germline ends. Germline V gives CDR1 SQVTM, CDR2 ANQGSEA.

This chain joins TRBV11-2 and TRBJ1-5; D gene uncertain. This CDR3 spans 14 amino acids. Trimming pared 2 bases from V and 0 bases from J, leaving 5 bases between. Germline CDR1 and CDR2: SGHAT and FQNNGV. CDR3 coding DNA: TGTGCCAGCAGCTTAACAGATAGCAATCAGCCCCAGCATTTT. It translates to CASSLTDSNQPQHF. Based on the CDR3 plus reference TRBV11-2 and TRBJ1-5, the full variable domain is EAGVAQSPRYKIIEKRQSVAFWCNPISGHATLYWYQQILGQGPKLLIQFQNNGVVDDSQLPKDRFSAERLKGVDSTLKIQPAKLEDSAVYLCASSLTDSNQPQHFGDGTRLSIL.

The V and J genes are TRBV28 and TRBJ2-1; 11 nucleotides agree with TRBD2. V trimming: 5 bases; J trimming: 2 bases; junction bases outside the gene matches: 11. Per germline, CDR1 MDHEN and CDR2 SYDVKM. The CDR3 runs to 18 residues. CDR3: CASSLAGGLAEAYNEQFF. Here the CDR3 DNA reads TGTGCCAGCAGTCTGGCGGGGGGACTAGCGGAGGCCTACAATGAGCAGTTCTTC.

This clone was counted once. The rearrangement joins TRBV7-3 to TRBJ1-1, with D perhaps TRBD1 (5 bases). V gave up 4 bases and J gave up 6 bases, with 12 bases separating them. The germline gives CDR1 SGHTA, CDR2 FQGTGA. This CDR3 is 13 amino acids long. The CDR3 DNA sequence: TGTGCCAGCAGCTGGGACGGAAGGGCTGAAGCTTTCTTT. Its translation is CASSWDGRAEAFF.

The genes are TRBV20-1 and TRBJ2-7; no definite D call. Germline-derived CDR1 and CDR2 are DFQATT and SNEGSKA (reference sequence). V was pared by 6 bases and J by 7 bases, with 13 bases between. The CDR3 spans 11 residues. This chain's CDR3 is CSASLGREQYF. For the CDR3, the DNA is TGCAGTGCCAGCTTAGGTCGTGAGCAGTACTTC.

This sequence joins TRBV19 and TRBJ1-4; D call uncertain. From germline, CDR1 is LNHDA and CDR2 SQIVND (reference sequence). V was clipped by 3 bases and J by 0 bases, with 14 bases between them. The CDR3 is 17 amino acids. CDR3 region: CASSMLAASATNEKLFF. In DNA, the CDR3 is TGTGCCAGTAGTATGTTGGCAGCCTCTGCAACTAATGAAAAACTGTTTTTT.

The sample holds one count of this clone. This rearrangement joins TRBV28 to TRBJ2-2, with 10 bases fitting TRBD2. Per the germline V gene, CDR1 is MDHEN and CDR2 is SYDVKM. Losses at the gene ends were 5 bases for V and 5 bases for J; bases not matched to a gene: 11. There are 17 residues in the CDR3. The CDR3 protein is CASSGGASGSLTGELFF. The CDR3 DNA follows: TGTGCCAGCAGTGGGGGGGCTAGCGGGAGTTTAACCGGGGAGCTGTTTTTT. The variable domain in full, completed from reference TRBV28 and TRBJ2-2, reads DVKVTQSSRYLVKRTGEKVFLECVQDMDHENMFWYRQDPGLGLRLIYFSYDVKMKEKGDIPEGYSVSREKKERFSLILESASTNQTSMYLCASSGGASGSLTGELFFGEGSRLTVL.

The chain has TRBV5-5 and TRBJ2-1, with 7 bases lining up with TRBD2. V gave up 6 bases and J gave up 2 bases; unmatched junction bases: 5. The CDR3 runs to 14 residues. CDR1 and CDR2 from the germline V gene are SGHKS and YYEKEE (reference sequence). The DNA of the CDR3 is TGTGCCAGCACCCATGCGGGGGCCTACAATGAGCAGTTCTTC. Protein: CASTHAGAYNEQFF.

This CDR3 reads CASSTGTSGPYEQYF. The DNA for the CDR3 is TGTGCCAGCAGCACCGGGACTAGCGGCCCCTACGAGCAGTACTTC. The rearrangement uses TRBV13 and TRBJ2-7, with 11 nucleotides matching TRBD2. The germline CDR1 and CDR2 sequences are PRHDT and FYEKMQ (reference sequence). The CDR3 is 15 amino acids. Trimming cost V 5 bases and J 2 bases; bases outside gene matches: 5. The full variable domain, its missing parts supplied by reference TRBV13 and TRBJ2-7, is AAGVIQSPRHLIKEKRETATLKCYPIPRHDTVYWYQQGPGQDPQFLISFYEKMQSDKGSIPDRFSAQQFSDYHSELNMSSLELGDSALYFCASSTGTSGPYEQYFGPGTRLTVT.

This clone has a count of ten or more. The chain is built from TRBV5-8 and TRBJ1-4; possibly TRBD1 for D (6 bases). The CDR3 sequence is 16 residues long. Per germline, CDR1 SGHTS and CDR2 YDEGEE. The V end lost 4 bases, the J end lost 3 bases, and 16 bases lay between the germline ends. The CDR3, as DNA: TGTGCCAGCAGCCGAGGACAGATCCGACCTAATGAAAAACTGTTTTTT. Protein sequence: CASSRGQIRPNEKLFF.

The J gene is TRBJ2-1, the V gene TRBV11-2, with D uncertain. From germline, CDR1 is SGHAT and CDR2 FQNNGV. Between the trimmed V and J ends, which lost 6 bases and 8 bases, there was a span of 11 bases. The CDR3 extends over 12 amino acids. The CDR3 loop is CASSLSQYEQFF. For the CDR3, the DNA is TGTGCCAGCAGTCTTAGTCAATATGAGCAGTTCTTC.

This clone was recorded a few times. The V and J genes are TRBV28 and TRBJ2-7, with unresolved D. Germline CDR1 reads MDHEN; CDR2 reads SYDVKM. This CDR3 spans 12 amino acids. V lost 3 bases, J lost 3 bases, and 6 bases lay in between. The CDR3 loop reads CASSLSRYEQYF. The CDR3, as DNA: TGTGCCAGCAGTTTGTCGCGCTACGAGCAGTACTTC.

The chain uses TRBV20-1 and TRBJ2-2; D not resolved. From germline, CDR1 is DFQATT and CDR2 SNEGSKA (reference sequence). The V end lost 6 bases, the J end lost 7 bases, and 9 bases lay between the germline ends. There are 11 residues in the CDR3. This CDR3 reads CSAAVNGELFF. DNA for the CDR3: TGCAGTGCCGCAGTGAACGGGGAGCTGTTTTTT.

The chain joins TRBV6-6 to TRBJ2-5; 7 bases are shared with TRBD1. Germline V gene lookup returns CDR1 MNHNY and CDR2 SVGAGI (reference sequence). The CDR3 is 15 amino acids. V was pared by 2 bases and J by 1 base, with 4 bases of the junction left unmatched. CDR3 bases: TGTGCCAGCAGTTACCCCCCAGGGGGCCAAGAGACCCAGTACTTC. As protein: CASSYPPGGQETQYF.

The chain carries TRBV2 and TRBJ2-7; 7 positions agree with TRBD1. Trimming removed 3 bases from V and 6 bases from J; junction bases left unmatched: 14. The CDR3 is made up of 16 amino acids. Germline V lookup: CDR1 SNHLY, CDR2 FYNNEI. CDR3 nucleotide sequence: TGTGCCAGCAGTGATCTCCCAGGGGGAAGAATGTTCGAGCAGTACTTC. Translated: CASSDLPGGRMFEQYF.

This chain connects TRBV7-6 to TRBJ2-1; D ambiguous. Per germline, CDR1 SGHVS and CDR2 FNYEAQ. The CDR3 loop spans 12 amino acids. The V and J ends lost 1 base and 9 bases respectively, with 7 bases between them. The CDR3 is CASSLDLGEQFF. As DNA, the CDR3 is TGTGCCAGCAGCTTAGATTTGGGTGAGCAGTTCTTC.

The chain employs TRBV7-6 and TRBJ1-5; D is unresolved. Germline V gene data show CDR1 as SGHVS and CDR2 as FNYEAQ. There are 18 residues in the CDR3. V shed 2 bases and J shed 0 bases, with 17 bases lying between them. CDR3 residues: CASSLTAVRQHSNQPQHF. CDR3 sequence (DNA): TGTGCCAGCAGCTTAACGGCGGTTAGACAACATAGCAATCAGCCCCAGCATTTT.

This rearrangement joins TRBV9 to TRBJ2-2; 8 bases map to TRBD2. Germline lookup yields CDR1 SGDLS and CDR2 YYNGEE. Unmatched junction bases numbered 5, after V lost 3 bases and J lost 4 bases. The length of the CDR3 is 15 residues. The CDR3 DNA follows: TGTGCCAGCAGCGGGAGCGGGGGAATCACCGGGGAGCTGTTTTTT. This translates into CASSGSGGITGELFF.

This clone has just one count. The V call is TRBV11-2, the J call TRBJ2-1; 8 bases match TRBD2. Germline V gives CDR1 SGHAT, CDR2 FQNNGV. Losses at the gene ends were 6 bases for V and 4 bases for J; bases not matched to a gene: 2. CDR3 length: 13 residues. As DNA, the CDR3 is TGTGCCAGCAGTGGCGGGGGGTACAATGAGCAGTTCTTC. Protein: CASSGGGYNEQFF.

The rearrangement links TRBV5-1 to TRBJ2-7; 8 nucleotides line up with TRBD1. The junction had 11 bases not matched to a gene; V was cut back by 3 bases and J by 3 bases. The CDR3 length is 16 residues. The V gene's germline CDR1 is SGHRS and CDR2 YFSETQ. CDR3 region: CASSYRPTGEGYEQYF. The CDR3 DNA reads TGCGCCAGCAGCTACCGTCCGACAGGGGAAGGCTACGAGCAGTACTTC. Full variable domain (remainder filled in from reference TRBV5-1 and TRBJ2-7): KAGVTQTPRYLIKTRGQQVTLSCSPISGHRSVSWYQQTPGQGLQFLFEYFSETQRNKGNFPGRFSGRQFSNSRSEMNVSTLELGDSALYLCASSYRPTGEGYEQYFGPGTRLTVT.

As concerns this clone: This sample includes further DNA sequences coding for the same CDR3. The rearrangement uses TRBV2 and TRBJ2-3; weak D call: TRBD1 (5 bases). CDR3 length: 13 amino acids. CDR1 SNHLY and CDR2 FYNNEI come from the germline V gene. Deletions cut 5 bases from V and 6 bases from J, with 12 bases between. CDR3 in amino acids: CASSSQGTDTQYF. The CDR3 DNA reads TGTGCCAGCAGTAGCCAGGGAACCGATACGCAGTATTTT.

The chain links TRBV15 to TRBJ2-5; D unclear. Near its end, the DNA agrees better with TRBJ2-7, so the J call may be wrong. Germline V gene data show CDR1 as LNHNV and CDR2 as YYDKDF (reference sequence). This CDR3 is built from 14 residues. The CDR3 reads CATSRDRRGYEQYF. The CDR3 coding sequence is TGTGCCACCAGCAGAGATCGGCGAGGATACGAGCAGTACTTC.

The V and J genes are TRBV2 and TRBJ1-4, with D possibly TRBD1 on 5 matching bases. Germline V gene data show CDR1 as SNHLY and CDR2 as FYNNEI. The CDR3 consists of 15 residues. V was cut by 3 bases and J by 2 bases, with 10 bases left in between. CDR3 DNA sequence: TGTGCCAGCAGTGACTCCCGGGGCACTAATGAAAAACTGTTTTTT. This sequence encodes CASSDSRGTNEKLFF.

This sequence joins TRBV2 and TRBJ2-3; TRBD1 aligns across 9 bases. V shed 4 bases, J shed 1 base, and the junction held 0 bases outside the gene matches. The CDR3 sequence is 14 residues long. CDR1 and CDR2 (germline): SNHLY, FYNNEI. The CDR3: CASSGTGGTDTQYF. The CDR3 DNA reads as TGTGCCAGCAGTGGGACAGGGGGCACAGATACGCAGTATTTT.

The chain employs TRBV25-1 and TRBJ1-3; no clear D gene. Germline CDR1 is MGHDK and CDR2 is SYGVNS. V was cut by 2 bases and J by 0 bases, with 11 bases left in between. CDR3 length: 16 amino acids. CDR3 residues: CASSEVGTLSGNTIYF. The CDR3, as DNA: TGTGCCAGCAGTGAAGTGGGCACCCTCTCTGGAAACACCATATATTTT.

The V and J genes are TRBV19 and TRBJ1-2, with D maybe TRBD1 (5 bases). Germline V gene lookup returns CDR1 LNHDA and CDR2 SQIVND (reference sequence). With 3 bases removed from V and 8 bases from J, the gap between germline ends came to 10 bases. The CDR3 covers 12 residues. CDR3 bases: TGTGCCAGTAGTATTTCGGGGACCGGCTACACCTTC. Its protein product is CASSISGTGYTF. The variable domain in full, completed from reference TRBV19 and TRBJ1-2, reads DGGITQSPKYLFRKEGQNVTLSCEQNLNHDAMYWYRQDPGQGLRLIYYSQIVNDFQKGDIAEGYSVSREKKESFPLTVTSAQKNPTAFYLCASSISGTGYTFGSGTRLTVV.

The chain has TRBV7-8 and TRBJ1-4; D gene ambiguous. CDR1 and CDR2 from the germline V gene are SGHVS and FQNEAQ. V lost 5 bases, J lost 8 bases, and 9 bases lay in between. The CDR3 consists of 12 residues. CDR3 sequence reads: CASSPGREKLFF. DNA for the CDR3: TGTGCCAGCAGCCCCGGACGCGAAAAACTGTTTTTT.